Listed here are 11 T cell receptor beta chains from one sample, sequenced in a study of blood T cell repertoires in COVID-19 (dated by TCRdb to about 2020). The method was the immunoSEQ multiplex PCR assay. TCRdb mirrors the immuneACCESS table, restricted to in-frame sequences. Some clones are absent from its copies; in checked studies, under half trace to an unresolved V gene, and the reason for the others is unknown. In this sample the table shows 85,000 to 95,000 clones, about 89% of which occur a single time. Of the sample, 7% to 9% falls within the top ten clones. Sequenced material: peripheral blood. These receptors were taken from a human donor with acute or convalescent COVID-19. The donor label of this sample is uncertain.

The chain combines TRBV14 with TRBJ1-3, with unresolved D. CDR1 is SGHDN, CDR2 FVKESK, per germline. The CDR3 is 16 amino acids. Trimming cost V 1 base and J 0 bases, with 10 bases left between them. In DNA, the CDR3 is TGTGCCAGCAGCCAAGGACAACTCTTCTCTGGAAACACCATATATTTT. It is translated as CASSQGQLFSGNTIYF.

Many counts were recorded for this clone. This chain joins TRBV9 and TRBJ2-5; 8 bases are a match to TRBD2. The CDR3 runs to 14 residues. The trim removed 3 bases at V and 0 bases at J, leaving 1 base unmatched. Germline CDR1 SGDLS, CDR2 YYNGEE. The CDR3 DNA reads TGTGCCAGCAGCGAAGCGGGGGACCAAGAGACCCAGTACTTC. It codes for CASSEAGDQETQYF.

The chain employs TRBV23-1 and TRBJ2-5; a weak D match, TRBD1 (6 bases). TRBV23-1 is flagged as an ORF with uncertain function. The CDR3 loop spans 14 amino acids. Trimming took off 4 bases at V and 10 bases at J, with 19 bases between the two ends. The CDR3 loop reads CASSLWTAIWVQYF. CDR3 DNA: TGCGCCAGCAGTCTCTGGACAGCAATCTGGGTCCAGTACTTC.

This rearrangement joins TRBV5-1 to TRBJ2-7, with 7 positions matching TRBD2. V shed 4 bases, J shed 2 bases, and the junction held 6 bases outside the gene matches. Germline V gene lookup returns CDR1 SGHRS and CDR2 YFSETQ. The CDR3 totals 14 residues. The CDR3 spells CASSREGNTYEQYF. The DNA of the CDR3 is TGCGCCAGCAGCAGGGAGGGGAACACCTACGAGCAGTACTTC.

The genes are TRBV27 and TRBJ2-5, with D possibly matching TRBD1 (5 bases). Per the germline V gene, CDR1 is MNHEY and CDR2 is SMNVEV (reference sequence). Trimming stripped 0 bases from V and 2 bases from J, with 7 bases between. The CDR3 extends over 14 amino acids. CDR3 DNA sequence: TGTGCCAGCAGTTTATCGGCAGGGCAAGAGACCCAGTACTTC. This gives the protein CASSLSAGQETQYF.

Comments on this clone: Compared with germline, one end of the junction differs, possibly owing to a read error. The V call is TRBV7-9, the J call TRBJ2-7; 7 bases match TRBD1. This CDR3 region has 12 residues. CDR1 SEHNR and CDR2 FQNEAQ come from the germline V gene (reference sequence). The CDR3 DNA sequence: TGTGCCAGCAGCTTAAGGGGGCGCGTCATTATCTTC. This encodes CASSLRGRVIIF.

This clone was observed once. This chain uses TRBV7-2 with TRBJ1-5; 7 nucleotides line up with TRBD1. Germline V lookup: CDR1 SGHTA, CDR2 FQGNSA. V lost 1 base to trimming and J lost 4 bases; unmatched junction nucleotides: 4. The CDR3 runs to 15 residues. CDR3 coding DNA: TGTGCCAGCAGCTTAGTTTCGACAGGGAATCAGCCCCAGCATTTT. As protein: CASSLVSTGNQPQHF.

The chain employs TRBV28 and TRBJ1-1; the match to TRBD1 covers 8 bases. The J segment lost 1 base and the V segment lost 4 bases, leaving 2 bases of the junction unmatched. The CDR3 covers 14 residues. CDR1 and CDR2 from the germline V gene are MDHEN and SYDVKM. The CDR3 reads CASSSGGPNTEAFF. CDR3 nucleotide sequence: TGTGCCAGCAGTTCAGGGGGCCCGAACACTGAAGCTTTCTTT.

The rearrangement links TRBV28 to TRBJ1-4; 9 positions agree with TRBD1. Germline CDR1 MDHEN, CDR2 SYDVKM. V lost 2 bases, J lost 4 bases, and 2 bases stayed unmatched. This CDR3 contains 15 residues. CDR3 amino acids: CASSLPDRGNEKLFF. CDR3 DNA: TGTGCCAGCAGTTTACCGGACAGGGGTAATGAAAAACTGTTTTTT.

J is TRBJ2-5 and V is TRBV6-2 or TRBV6-3, with D uncertain. CDR3 length: 14 residues. Trimming took 3 bases from V and 3 from J, leaving 11 bases between them. Germline CDR1 reads MNHEY; CDR2 reads SVGEGT. Here the CDR3 DNA reads TGTGCCAGCAGTTATGCTGGCACAAAAGAGACCCAGTACTTC. Amino acids: CASSYAGTKETQYF.

A single count supports this clone. The chain is built from TRBV7-8 and TRBJ2-3, with 7 bases that match TRBD2. V dropped 1 base and J dropped 6; count of bases not matched to a gene: 7. The CDR3 has 15 amino acids. Germline CDR1 reads SGHVS; CDR2 reads FQNEAQ. CDR3 DNA: TGTGCCAGCAGCTTAGTATGGGGGGGACGGGATACGCAGTATTTT. Amino acids: CASSLVWGGRDTQYF. The full variable domain, with the rest looked up from reference TRBV7-8 and TRBJ2-3, is GAGVSQSPRYKVAKRGQDVALRCDPISGHVSLFWYQQALGQGPEFLTYFQNEAQLDKSGLPSDRFFAERPEGSVSTLKIQRTQQEDSAVYLCASSLVWGGRDTQYFGPGTRLTVL.